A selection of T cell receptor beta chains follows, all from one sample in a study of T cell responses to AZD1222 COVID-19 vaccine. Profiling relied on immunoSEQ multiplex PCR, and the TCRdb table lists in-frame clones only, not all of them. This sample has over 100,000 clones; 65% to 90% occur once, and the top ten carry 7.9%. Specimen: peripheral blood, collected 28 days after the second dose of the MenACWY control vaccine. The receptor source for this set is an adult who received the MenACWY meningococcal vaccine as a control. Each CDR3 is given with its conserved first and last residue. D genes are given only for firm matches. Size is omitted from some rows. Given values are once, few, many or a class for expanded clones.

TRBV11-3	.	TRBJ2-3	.	TGTGCCTCCAGCAGGGACTCGATAGATACGCAGTATTTT	CASSRDSIDTQYF
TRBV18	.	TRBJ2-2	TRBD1	TGTGCCAGCTCACCGACAAGGACAGGGCAGACCGGGGAGCTGTTTTTT	CASSPTRTGQTGELFF
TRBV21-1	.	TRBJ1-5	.	TGTGCCAGCAGCCCCCACGGCTGGCGCCATAGCAATCAGCCCCAGCATTTT	CASSPHGWRHSNQPQHF
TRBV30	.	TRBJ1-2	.	TGTGCCTCGATGAATCAGTTCAACTATGGCTACACCTTC	CASMNQFNYGYTF
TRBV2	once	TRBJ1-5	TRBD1	TGTGCCAGCAGAGGGACAGGGAACAATCAGCCCCAGCATTTT	CASRGTGNNQPQHF
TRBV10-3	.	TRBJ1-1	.	TGTGCCATCCTACCGGGGGGGAGTGGTGAAGCTTTCTTT	CAILPGGSGEAFF
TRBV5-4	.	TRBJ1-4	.	TGTGCCAGCAGCTTGGGTGGTAGAGAGGTAAATGAAAAACTGTTTTTT	CASSLGGREVNEKLFF
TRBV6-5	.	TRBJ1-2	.	TGTGCCAGCAGTCCAGGGCGCTATGGCTACACCTTC	CASSPGRYGYTF
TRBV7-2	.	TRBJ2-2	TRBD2	TGTGCCAGCAGCCCCCCGGGACTAGCGGGGTTCGGGGAGCTGTTTTTT	CASSPPGLAGFGELFF
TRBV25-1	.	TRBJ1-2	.	TGTGCCAGCAGTTACGGGACGGCGTATGGCTACACCTTC	CASSYGTAYGYTF
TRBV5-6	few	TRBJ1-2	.	TGTGCCAGCACCCATGTGATCGAAAGGATCCGGGTAGGCGACTATGGCTACACCTTC	CASTHVIERIRVGDYGYTF
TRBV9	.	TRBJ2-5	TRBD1	TGTGCCAGCAGCCCTCACGGGACAGGGGGAGAGACCCAGTACTTC	CASSPHGTGGETQYF
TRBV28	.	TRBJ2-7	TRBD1	TGTGCCACCCGGAGAGGGGACAGGGTTAACGAGCAGTACTTC	CATRRGDRVNEQYF
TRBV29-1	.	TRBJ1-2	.	TGCAGCGCCGGGGAGGGGAATAACTATGGCTACACCTTC	CSAGEGNNYGYTF
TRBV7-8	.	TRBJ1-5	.	TGTGCCAGCAGCTTACTTGATGGCAGGGCGGGACAGCCCCAGCATTTT	CASSLLDGRAGQPQHF
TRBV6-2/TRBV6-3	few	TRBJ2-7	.	TGTGCCAGCAGTATCACTGTGGGGGGACCCTACGAGCAGTACTTC	CASSITVGGPYEQYF
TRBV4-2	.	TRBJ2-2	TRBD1	TGTGCCAGCAGCCAAGAATTGGGACAGGGCGCCGGGGAGCTGTTTTTT	CASSQELGQGAGELFF
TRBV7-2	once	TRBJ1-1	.	TGTGCCAGCAGCCTGGACAGATGGAAGACTGAAGCTTTCTTT	CASSLDRWKTEAFF
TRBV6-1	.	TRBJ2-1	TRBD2	TGTGCCAGCAGTGAAAGAGCGGGGGCCTACAATGAGCAGTTCTTC	CASSERAGAYNEQFF
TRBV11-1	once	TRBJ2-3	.	TGTGCCAGCAGCCGTCTTTCGAGGGGCGGGGATACGCAGTATTTT	CASSRLSRGGDTQYF
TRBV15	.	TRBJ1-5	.	TGTGCCACCAGTCCAGACGGAGTGGTCAATCAGCCCCAGCATTTT	CATSPDGVVNQPQHF
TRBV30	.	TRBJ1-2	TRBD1	TGTGCCTGGACCCGGACAGGGTCGAAATATGGCTACACCTTC	CAWTRTGSKYGYTF
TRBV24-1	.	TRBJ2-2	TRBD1	TGTGCCACCAGTCTTGGGACAGGGGGGGTCGGGGAGCTGTTTTTT	CATSLGTGGVGELFF
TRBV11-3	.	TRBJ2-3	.	TGTGCCAGCAGCTTGCTCAAATTCGGACAGTTGACAGATACGCAGTATTTT	CASSLLKFGQLTDTQYF
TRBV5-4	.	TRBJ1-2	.	TGTGCCAGCAGCCAAGCCCCCCAGGCGGGGGGCTACACCTTC	CASSQAPQAGGYTF
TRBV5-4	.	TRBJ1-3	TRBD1	TGTGCCAGCAGCTTGGGGCCGGGACAGGGGATTCTGGGAAACACCATATATTTT	CASSLGPGQGILGNTIYF
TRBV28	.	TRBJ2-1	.	TGTGCCAGCAGCCTCCTAGGGAATGAGCAGTTCTTC	CASSLLGNEQFF
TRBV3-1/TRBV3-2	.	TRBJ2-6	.	TGTGCCAGCAGCCAAGATCCGGGACACACATCTGGGGCCAACGTCCTGACTTTC	CASSQDPGHTSGANVLTF
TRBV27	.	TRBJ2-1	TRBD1	TGTGCCACTAAACCGGGACAGGGGTCCTACAATGAGCAGTTCTTC	CATKPGQGSYNEQFF